This is a list of T cell receptor beta chains from one sample in a study of T cells in Graves' hyperthyroidism and ophthalmopathy. TCRdb independently ran MiXCR on the multiplex PCR reads; one entry per CDR3 protein. This table has about 350,000 distinct CDR3 sequences, over 11% appearing once. Sequenced material: blood. Every receptor here comes from a woman in her twenties or thirties with Graves' hyperthyroidism. Each CDR3 is given with its conserved first and last residue. The order of the fields is J gene, V gene, D gene, clone size, CDR3 length, CDR3 protein, CDR3 DNA. The D gene is left open where the match is weak. A row's size may be missing; if present it is once, few, many or a size class.

>TRBJ1-2|TRBV24-1|TRBD1|many|14
CATSDWDSPYGYTF
TGTGCCACCAGTGATTGGGACAGCCCCTATGGCTACACCTTC
>TRBJ2-5|TRBV6-2/TRBV6-3|-|many|13
CASSYSTGETQYF
TGTGCCAGCAGTTACTCGACGGGAGAGACCCAGTACTTC
>TRBJ1-6|TRBV9|-|-|13
CASSRGSDSPLHF
TGTGCCAGCAGCCGAGGGTCGGATTCACCCCTCCACTTT
>TRBJ2-7|TRBV19|TRBD2|-|14
CASSTTSGPYEQYF
TGTGCCAGTAGTACGACTAGCGGGCCTTACGAGCAGTACTTC
>TRBJ2-7|TRBV5-1|-|-|14
CASSPETAGYEQYF
TGCGCCAGCAGCCCGGAGACAGCCGGATACGAGCAGTACTTC
>TRBJ2-6|TRBV7-6|-|-|15
CASSLSGVGANVLTF
TGTGCCAGCAGCCTCTCAGGGGTTGGGGCCAACGTCCTGACTTTC
>TRBJ2-1|TRBV2|TRBD2|many|15
CASHQTSGIFAEQFF
TGTGCCAGTCACCAGACTAGCGGGATTTTCGCTGAGCAGTTCTTC
>TRBJ2-7|TRBV20-1|TRBD1|-|13
CSAPDRTSYEQYF
TGCAGTGCCCCGGACAGGACTTCCTACGAGCAGTACTTC
>TRBJ2-4|TRBV7-2|-|many|13
CASSLGVGDIQYF
TGTGCCAGCAGCTTGGGGGTCGGGGACATTCAGTACTTC
>TRBJ2-5|TRBV11-2|-|many|13
CASSLGPRQTQYF
TGTGCCAGCAGCTTAGGGCCCCGGCAGACCCAGTACTTC
>TRBJ2-3|TRBV27|TRBD2|many|17
CASSLTSASLSTDTQYF
TGTGCCAGCAGTCTAACTAGCGCCAGCCTGAGCACAGATACGCAGTATTTT
>TRBJ2-1|TRBV29-1|-|-|14
CSVDTGLYKNEQFF
TGCAGCGTAGACACGGGACTCTACAAAAATGAGCAGTTCTTC
>TRBJ2-7|TRBV29-1|TRBD1|many|14
CSVAGQGGVYEQYF
TGCAGCGTTGCAGGACAGGGGGGGGTGTACGAGCAGTACTTC
>TRBJ2-1|TRBV19|TRBD2|-|13
CAGGASGINEQFF
TGTGCCGGCGGGGCTAGCGGGATCAATGAGCAGTTCTTC
>TRBJ1-5|TRBV6-1|-|-|14
CASKVDSNNQPQHF
TGTGCCAGCAAAGTTGACAGTAATAATCAGCCCCAGCATTTT
>TRBJ2-5|TRBV6-1|-|-|14
CASSRIGQRETQYF
TGTGCCAGCAGTCGAATTGGACAACGAGAGACCCAGTACTTC
>TRBJ2-3|TRBV18|-|many|17
CASSLEAMGHWPDTQYF
TGTGCCAGCTCACTGGAGGCGATGGGGCATTGGCCAGATACGCAGTATTTT
>TRBJ1-5|TRBV2|-|-|13
CASTVGVNQPQHF
TGTGCCAGCACAGTCGGGGTTAATCAGCCCCAGCATTTT
>TRBJ1-1|TRBV7-8|-|many|11
CASSGRGEAFF
TGTGCCAGCAGCGGAAGGGGGGAAGCTTTCTTT
>TRBJ2-7|TRBV12-3/TRBV12-4|-|many|13
CASSLGLGGEQYF
TGTGCCAGCAGTTTAGGTCTCGGGGGCGAGCAGTACTTC
>TRBJ2-1|TRBV6-1|-|many|12
CASSLGLYEQFF
TGTGCCAGCAGCCTCGGACTATACGAGCAGTTCTTC
>TRBJ2-3|TRBV10-1|TRBD2|-|17
CASSDHLLAGVTDTQYF
TGCGCCAGCAGTGATCATCTACTAGCGGGAGTTACAGATACGCAGTATTTT
>TRBJ2-5|TRBV6-2/TRBV6-3|-|many|12
CASNTGRETQYF
TGTGCCAGCAACACAGGGAGGGAGACCCAGTACTTC
>TRBJ2-3|TRBV5-4|-|few|13
CASSLEIPDTQYF
TGTGCCAGCAGCTTGGAGATCCCAGATACGCAGTATTTT
>TRBJ2-7|TRBV6-2/TRBV6-3|-|few|15
CATSELLGGKYEQYF
TGTGCCACCTCTGAGCTTCTAGGCGGGAAATACGAGCAGTACTTC
>TRBJ2-7|TRBV6-1|TRBD1|many|15
CASSFTGTGAYEQYF
TGTGCCAGCAGTTTTACCGGGACAGGGGCCTACGAGCAGTACTTC
>TRBJ1-2|TRBV20-1|TRBD1|few|16
CSATSRTGRGDYGYTF
TGCAGTGCTACTTCGAGGACAGGTAGAGGGGACTATGGCTACACCTTC
>TRBJ2-1|TRBV2|-|many|13
CASRAGSVNEQFF
TGTGCCAGTCGAGCGGGTTCGGTGAATGAGCAGTTCTTC
>TRBJ1-1|TRBV12-5|TRBD1|many|17
CASGLVMAGGMNTEAFF
TGTGCTAGTGGTTTGGTAATGGCAGGGGGCATGAACACTGAAGCTTTCTTT
>TRBJ1-3|TRBV12-3/TRBV12-4|-|many|12
CASRQPGNTIYF
TGTGCCAGTAGACAGCCTGGAAACACCATATATTTT
>TRBJ1-1|TRBV6-1|TRBD1|many|11
CASNRGTEAFF
TGTGCCTCGAACAGGGGCACTGAAGCTTTCTTT
>TRBJ2-7|TRBV10-2|-|-|14
CASSEGYSTHEQYF
TGCGCCAGCAGTGAAGGCTACAGTACCCACGAGCAGTACTTC
>TRBJ2-7|TRBV27|TRBD1|many|14
CASRPRTGWHEQYF
TGTGCCAGCAGACCTAGGACAGGGTGGCACGAGCAGTACTTC
>TRBJ1-6|TRBV3-1|-|-|15
CASSHFDRYNSPLHF
TGTGCCAGCAGCCATTTCGACAGATATAATTCACCCCTCCACTTT